Below, one T cell receptor beta chain is given with its context. As yet, its antigen is unknown. TCRdb's table, derived via immunoSEQ multiplex PCR, lists solely in-frame clones and lacks some. This sample carries roughly 100,000 clones, less than 90% of them seen once, and the ten largest clones take roughly 3.5%. CDR3 length: 15 residues. Germline V lookup: CDR1 LGHDT, CDR2 YNNKEL (reference sequence). With 6 bases clipped from V and 9 bases from J, the junction kept 11 bases outside the gene matches. The data were obtained in a study of T cell responses to AZD1222 COVID-19 vaccine. Study outcomes and limitations: Vaccine-associated CD4 TCRs spanned spike, dominant at 160-218 and 743-854. Donors in the cohort were predominantly white British and more often female, and clonal diversity was possibly underestimated. Reports indicate that nearly half of spike-specific TCRs are directed at unmutated variant regions. Elevations in Spike-specific TCR breadth and depth followed administration of two AZD1222 doses.

V is TRBV3-1 (or the pseudogene TRBV3-2) and J is TRBJ1-6, with 7 positions matching TRBD1. The clonotype comes from an adult in good health. Sequencing was performed on peripheral blood, taken on day 0 of AZD1222 vaccination. The CDR3 sequence: CASRSRDRDLSPLHF. The CDR3 DNA is TGTGCCAGCAGGAGCCGGGACAGAGACCTTTCACCCCTCCACTTT.